This note documents a single TCR beta chain sequence. Seattle patient enrollment occurred during active infection, with longitudinal follow-up thereafter. This sample was included in a study of blood T cell repertoires in COVID-19. Study overall: Whether acute or convalescent, the COVID-19 samples came from the United States, Italy and Spain. Sources were T cells, B-cell-depleted T cells, or PBMCs; the material itself was cDNA or gDNA.

As handled by the study authors: Quantification of nucleated cells was approximated via reference gene primer amplification. TCRdb's copy holds only in-frame clones and misses some; the assay was immunoSEQ multiplex PCR. That table is the source of V, J and clone size, and D and trimming were worked out from the DNA. The repertoire includes about 160,000 clones, roughly 84% of them detected once, and about 5.8% sits in the top ten. The J segment lost 4 bases and the V segment lost 0 bases, leaving 5 bases of the junction unmatched. Germline CDR1 reads SGHRS; CDR2 reads YFSETQ. This CDR3 is 16 amino acids long.

The sequence came from a woman between 50 and 59 years old with COVID-19, enrolled during active disease. The sequencing sample was made of peripheral blood. This sequence joins TRBV5-1 and TRBJ2-3; TRBD2 matches 10 bases. CDR3 DNA: TGCGCCAGCAGCTTGGCCTTAGCGGGGGGAGCAGATACGCAGTATTTT. Its protein product is CASSLALAGGADTQYF.